A selection of T cell receptor beta chains follows, all from one sample in a study of OX40 agonist ivuxolimab in advanced cancers. Here immunoSEQ multiplex PCR was the method, and the copy in TCRdb shows in-frame clones only, minus some. The table records approximately 39,000 clones, 79% of them present only once. The material was CD4+ or CD8+ T cells sorted from blood, obtained in a trial of the OX40 agonist ivuxolimab. The receptors were sampled from an adult with an advanced solid tumor such as melanoma, head and neck, liver or kidney cancer. CDR3s include the opening cysteine and the closing phenylalanine or tryptophan. The D gene is left open where the match is weak. Clone size is stated in some rows and not others, as once, few, many or a class when expanded.

clone size	V gene	J gene	D gene	CDR3 protein	CDR3 DNA
few	TRBV5-1	TRBJ2-2	-	CASATGSYTGELFF	TGCGCCAGCGCCACGGGGAGCTACACCGGGGAGCTGTTTTTT
-	TRBV6-5	TRBJ2-2	TRBD2	CASSYEGLTNTGELFF	TGTGCCAGCAGTTACGAGGGACTAACAAACACCGGGGAGCTGTTTTTT
-	TRBV25-1	TRBJ1-2	-	CASWGQGYGYTF	TGTGCCAGCTGGGGGCAGGGCTATGGCTACACCTTC
-	TRBV29-1	TRBJ2-5	-	CSVTARGSPETQYF	TGCAGCGTTACCGCCAGGGGCAGCCCAGAGACCCAGTACTTC
-	TRBV9	TRBJ2-7	TRBD1	CASSVGTGNEQYF	TGTGCCAGCAGCGTAGGGACAGGGAACGAGCAGTACTTC
-	TRBV2	TRBJ1-5	TRBD1	CASSITGGTQPQHF	TGTGCCAGCAGTATCACAGGGGGCACACAGCCCCAGCATTTT
-	TRBV4-1	TRBJ2-2	TRBD2	CASSHFSGGAPGELFF	TGCGCCAGCAGCCATTTTAGCGGGGGGGCCCCCGGGGAGCTGTTTTTT
-	TRBV11-2	TRBJ1-2	-	CASSLGSYRELDGYTF	TGTGCCAGCAGCTTAGGCAGCTACAGGGAGTTAGATGGCTACACCTTC
-	TRBV7-3	TRBJ2-5	-	CASSLRPGWSETQYF	TGTGCCAGCAGCCTACGACCCGGGTGGTCAGAGACCCAGTACTTC
-	TRBV29-1	TRBJ2-7	-	CSAITWEGVDRYEQYF	TGCAGCGCCATCACCTGGGAAGGGGTGGATCGCTACGAGCAGTACTTC
-	TRBV14	TRBJ2-2	TRBD1	CASSQVTGANTGELFF	TGTGCCAGCAGCCAAGTGACAGGGGCGAACACCGGGGAGCTGTTTTTT
-	TRBV11-2	TRBJ1-2	TRBD1	CASSVQGGVYGYTF	TGTGCCAGCAGCGTTCAGGGGGGAGTCTATGGCTACACCTTC
-	TRBV15	TRBJ1-5	-	CATSRELGHQPQHF	TGTGCCACCAGCAGAGAGCTGGGTCATCAGCCCCAGCATTTT
-	TRBV6-5	TRBJ2-7	-	CASSYKGDLRNYEQYF	TGTGCCAGCAGTTATAAGGGGGATCTACGTAACTACGAGCAGTACTTC
-	TRBV29-1	TRBJ2-2	-	CSVAGEELFF	TGCAGCGTTGCAGGGGAGGAGCTGTTTTTT
-	TRBV29-1	TRBJ1-1	TRBD1	CSVDRTGNTEAFF	TGCAGCGTTGACCGGACAGGAAACACTGAAGCTTTCTTT
-	TRBV10-2	TRBJ2-7	-	CASSEVNLGEQYF	TGCGCCAGCAGTGAAGTCAACTTGGGAGAGCAGTACTTC
-	TRBV28	TRBJ2-5	-	CASSWAGTLNF	TGTGCCAGCAGTTGGGCCGGGACCTTAAACTTC
-	TRBV5-6	TRBJ2-5	-	CASSPGKKTQYF	TGTGCCAGCAGTCCAGGGAAGAAGACCCAGTACTTC
-	TRBV18	TRBJ1-4	-	CASSPQYGINEKLFF	TGTGCCAGCTCACCACAGTACGGGATTAATGAAAAACTGTTTTTT
-	TRBV7-9	TRBJ1-4	-	CASSTHRATNEKLFF	TGTGCCAGCAGCACCCACAGGGCTACTAATGAAAAACTGTTTTTT
-	TRBV19	TRBJ1-6	-	CASSAEIMGYNSPLHF	TGTGCCAGTAGTGCTGAGATAATGGGGTATAATTCACCCCTCCACTTT
-	TRBV6-1	TRBJ1-6	TRBD1	CASQSGTGGNSPLHF	TGTGCCAGCCAAAGTGGAACAGGGGGCAATTCACCCCTCCACTTT
-	TRBV30	TRBJ1-4	-	CAWSVGAGVDEKLFF	TGTGCCTGGAGTGTAGGGGCAGGGGTGGATGAAAAACTGTTTTTT